This T cell receptor (beta chain) emerged from a study of blood T cell repertoires in COVID-19. Data came from immunoSEQ multiplex PCR; TCRdb stores just in-frame clones and leaves some out. The sample shows fewer than 350,000 clones, 70% to 90% of them seen only once. Grouping used clinical history reported by participants in a survey and questionnaire. Sequenced sample: PBMCs or T cells enriched from blood (not recorded which). The receptor was isolated from a man younger than 40 who had recovered from COVID-19.

CDR3 nucleotides: TGTGCCAGCTCTTTAAGAACGGGACAGTCCCCCTCTGGAAACACCATATATTTT. It yields the protein CASSLRTGQSPSGNTIYF. V gene TRBV18 combines with J gene TRBJ1-3, with 7 bases fitting TRBD1. Germline CDR1 reads KGHSH; CDR2 reads LQKENI. V shed 6 bases and J 0 bases; nucleotides not matched to a gene: 14. This CDR3 spans 18 amino acids.